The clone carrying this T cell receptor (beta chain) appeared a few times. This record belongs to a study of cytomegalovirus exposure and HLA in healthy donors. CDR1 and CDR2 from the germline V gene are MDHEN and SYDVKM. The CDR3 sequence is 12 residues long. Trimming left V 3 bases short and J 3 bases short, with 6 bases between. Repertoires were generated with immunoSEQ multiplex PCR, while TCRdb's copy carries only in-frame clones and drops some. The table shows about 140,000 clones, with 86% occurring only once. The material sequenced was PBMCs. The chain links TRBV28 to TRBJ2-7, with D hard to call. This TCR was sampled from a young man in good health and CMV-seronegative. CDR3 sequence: CASSFQNYEQYF. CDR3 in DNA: TGTGCCAGCAGTTTCCAAAACTACGAGCAGTACTTC.